This is a list of T cell receptor beta chains from one sample in a study of shared clonotypes between healthy human individuals. Only in-frame clones appear in the TCRdb table, and some are missing; sequencing was by immunoSEQ multiplex PCR. The sample contains 1.5 million to 2.5 million clones, just under 95% of which appear only once. Sequenced material: naive CD8+ T cells sorted from blood. These TCRs come from a man younger than 30 in good health. Each CDR3 is given with its conserved first and last residue.

J gene: TRBJ2-7
V gene: TRBV7-9
CDR3 protein: CASSLGDSYEQYF

J gene: TRBJ1-2
V gene: TRBV7-9
CDR3 protein: CASTLAGTDYGYTF

J gene: TRBJ2-7
V gene: TRBV13
CDR3 protein: CASSSGGSPSPYEQYF

J gene: TRBJ1-2
V gene: TRBV19
CDR3 protein: CASTESGGYGYTF

J gene: TRBJ2-7
V gene: TRBV5-1
CDR3 protein: CASSALPQGDGVGYEQYF

J gene: TRBJ2-5
V gene: TRBV7-2
CDR3 protein: CASSLDRVTFQETQYF

J gene: TRBJ2-1
V gene: TRBV10-1
CDR3 protein: CASSADYPNEQFF

J gene: TRBJ2-7
V gene: TRBV25-1
CDR3 protein: CASSEGGFGFSYEQYF

J gene: TRBJ2-7
V gene: TRBV6-5
CDR3 protein: CASSYYEGSEQYF

J gene: TRBJ1-5
V gene: TRBV28
CDR3 protein: CASSSAGGEQPQHF

J gene: TRBJ2-1
V gene: TRBV7-8
CDR3 protein: CASTGQGLYNEQFF

J gene: TRBJ2-5
V gene: TRBV7-9
CDR3 protein: CASSLGQGGQETQYF

J gene: TRBJ2-7
V gene: TRBV10-2
CDR3 protein: CASSGTSWAYEQYF

J gene: TRBJ2-4
V gene: TRBV2
CDR3 protein: CASSDAGAKNIQYF

J gene: TRBJ2-1
V gene: TRBV7-9
CDR3 protein: CASTIDRTTYNEQFF

J gene: TRBJ2-7
V gene: TRBV6-6
CDR3 protein: CASGGPTDEQYF

J gene: TRBJ2-7
V gene: TRBV13
CDR3 protein: CASSSSGTGGAYEQYF

J gene: TRBJ1-4
V gene: TRBV10-1
CDR3 protein: CASSESRAYNEKLFF

J gene: TRBJ2-7
V gene: TRBV4-1
CDR3 protein: CASSQGPQGPPYEQYF

J gene: TRBJ2-1
V gene: TRBV30
CDR3 protein: CAWGSGAYNEQFF

J gene: TRBJ2-7
V gene: TRBV5-6
CDR3 protein: CASSLSLEVYEQYF

J gene: TRBJ2-7
V gene: TRBV5-4
CDR3 protein: CASSLTGGEDEQYF

J gene: TRBJ2-7
V gene: TRBV5-1
CDR3 protein: CASSLTSGSEQYF

J gene: TRBJ2-6
V gene: TRBV7-9
CDR3 protein: CASSSRSGANVLTF

J gene: TRBJ2-7
V gene: TRBV6-5
CDR3 protein: CASSQTSGSVHEQYF

J gene: TRBJ2-3
V gene: TRBV10-3
CDR3 protein: CAISDDRGRDTQYF

J gene: TRBJ1-1
V gene: TRBV4-1
CDR3 protein: CASSLNTEAFF

J gene: TRBJ2-7
V gene: TRBV5-6
CDR3 protein: CASSSEGRDYEQYF

J gene: TRBJ1-1
V gene: TRBV27
CDR3 protein: CASSRQGVDTEAFF

J gene: TRBJ2-5
V gene: TRBV4-3
CDR3 protein: CASSQDLEETQYF

J gene: TRBJ2-7
V gene: TRBV5-1
CDR3 protein: CASSLERTSPYEQYF

J gene: TRBJ2-5
V gene: TRBV2
CDR3 protein: CASMGWGETQYF

J gene: TRBJ1-2
V gene: TRBV7-8
CDR3 protein: CASSPRTGRNGYTF

J gene: TRBJ2-2
V gene: TRBV10-1
CDR3 protein: CASSEKEGAINTGELFF

J gene: TRBJ2-2
V gene: TRBV29-1
CDR3 protein: CSGGRSSLSGELFF

J gene: TRBJ1-2
V gene: TRBV28
CDR3 protein: CASSPPRHLVGNGYTF

J gene: TRBJ1-1
V gene: TRBV29-1
CDR3 protein: CSVEDLEGLGTEAFF

J gene: TRBJ2-7
V gene: TRBV5-1
CDR3 protein: CASSDFGQGILAEQYF

J gene: TRBJ2-2
V gene: TRBV29-1
CDR3 protein: CSVDTGDTGELFF

J gene: TRBJ1-2
V gene: TRBV2
CDR3 protein: CASVGAGILNYGYTF

J gene: TRBJ2-7
V gene: TRBV2
CDR3 protein: CASKVAGGFYEQYF

J gene: TRBJ1-5
V gene: TRBV27
CDR3 protein: CASKNGQGSNQPQHF

J gene: TRBJ2-1
V gene: TRBV5-6
CDR3 protein: CASSFPGVLGNEQFF

J gene: TRBJ2-1
V gene: TRBV6-5
CDR3 protein: CASSYGTGVEQFF